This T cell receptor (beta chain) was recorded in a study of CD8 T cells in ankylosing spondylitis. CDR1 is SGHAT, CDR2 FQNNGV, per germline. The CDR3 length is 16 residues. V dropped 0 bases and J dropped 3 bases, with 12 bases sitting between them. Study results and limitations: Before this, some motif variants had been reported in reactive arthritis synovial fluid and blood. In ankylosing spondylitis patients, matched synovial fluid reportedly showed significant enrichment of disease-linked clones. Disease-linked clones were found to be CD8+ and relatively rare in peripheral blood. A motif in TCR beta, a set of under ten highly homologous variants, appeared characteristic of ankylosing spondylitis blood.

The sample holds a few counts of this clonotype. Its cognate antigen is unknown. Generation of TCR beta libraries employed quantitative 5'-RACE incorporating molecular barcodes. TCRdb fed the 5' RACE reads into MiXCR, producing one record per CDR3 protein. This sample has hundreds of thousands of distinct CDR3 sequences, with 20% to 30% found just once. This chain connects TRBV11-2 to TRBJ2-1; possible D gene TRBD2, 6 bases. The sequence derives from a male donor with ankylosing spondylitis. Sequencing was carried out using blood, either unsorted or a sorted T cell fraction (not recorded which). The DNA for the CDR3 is TGTGCCAGCAGCTTAGATTCAACGGGAGTCTACAATGAGCAGTTCTTC. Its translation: CASSLDSTGVYNEQFF.